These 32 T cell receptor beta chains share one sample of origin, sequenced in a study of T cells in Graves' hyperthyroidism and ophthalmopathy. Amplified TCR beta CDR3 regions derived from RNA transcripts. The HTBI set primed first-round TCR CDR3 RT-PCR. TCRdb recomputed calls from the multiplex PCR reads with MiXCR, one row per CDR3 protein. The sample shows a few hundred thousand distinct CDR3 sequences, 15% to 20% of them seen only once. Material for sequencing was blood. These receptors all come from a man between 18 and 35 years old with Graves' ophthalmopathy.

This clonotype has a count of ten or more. The CDR3 region is CSPWDSGTEAFF. The CDR3 DNA is TGCAGTCCATGGGACAGTGGGACTGAAGCTTTCTTT. The chain is built from TRBV20-1 and TRBJ1-1; TRBD1 matches at 7 bases. Germline-derived CDR1 and CDR2 are DFQATT and SNEGSKA (reference sequence). The CDR3 covers 12 residues. Trimming cost V 8 bases and J 5 bases; bases outside gene matches: 8.

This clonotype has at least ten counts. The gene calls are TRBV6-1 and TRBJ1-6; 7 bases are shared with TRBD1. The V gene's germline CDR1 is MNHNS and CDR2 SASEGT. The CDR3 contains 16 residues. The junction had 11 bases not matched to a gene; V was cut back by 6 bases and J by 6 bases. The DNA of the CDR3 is TGTGCCAGCAGCGGTACCGGGACAGCGATTAATTCACCCCTCCACTTT. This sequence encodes CASSGTGTAINSPLHF.

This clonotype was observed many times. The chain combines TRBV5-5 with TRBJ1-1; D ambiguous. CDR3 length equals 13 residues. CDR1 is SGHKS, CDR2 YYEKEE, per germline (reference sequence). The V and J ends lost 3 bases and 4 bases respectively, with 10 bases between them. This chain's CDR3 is CASSSLLGTEAFF. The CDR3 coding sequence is TGTGCCAGCAGCTCGCTTTTAGGCACTGAAGCTTTCTTT.

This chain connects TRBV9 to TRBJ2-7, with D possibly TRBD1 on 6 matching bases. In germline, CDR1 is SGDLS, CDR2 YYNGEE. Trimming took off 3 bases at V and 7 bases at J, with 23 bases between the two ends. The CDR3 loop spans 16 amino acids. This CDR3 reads CASSARPRGWSEEQYF. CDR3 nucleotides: TGTGCCAGCAGCGCCCGTCCTAGGGGGTGGTCGGAGGAGCAGTACTTC.

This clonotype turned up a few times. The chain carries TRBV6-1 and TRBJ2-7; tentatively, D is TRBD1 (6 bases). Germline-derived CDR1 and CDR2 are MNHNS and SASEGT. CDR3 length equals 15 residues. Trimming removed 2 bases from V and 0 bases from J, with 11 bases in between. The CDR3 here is CASSETDRSSYEQYF. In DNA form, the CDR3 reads TGTGCCAGCAGTGAAACCGACAGGAGCTCCTACGAGCAGTACTTC.

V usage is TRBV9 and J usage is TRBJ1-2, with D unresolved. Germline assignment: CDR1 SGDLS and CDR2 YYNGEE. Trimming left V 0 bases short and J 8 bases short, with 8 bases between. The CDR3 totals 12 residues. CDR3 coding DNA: TGTGCCAGCAGCGTAGATAGAGGGGGCTACACCTTC. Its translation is CASSVDRGGYTF.

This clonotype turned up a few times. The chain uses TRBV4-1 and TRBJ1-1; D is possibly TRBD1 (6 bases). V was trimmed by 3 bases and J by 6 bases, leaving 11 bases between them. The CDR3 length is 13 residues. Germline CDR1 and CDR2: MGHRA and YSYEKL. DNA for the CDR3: TGCGCCAGCAGCCAGCCCAGGGGTCCTGAAGCTTTCTTT. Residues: CASSQPRGPEAFF.

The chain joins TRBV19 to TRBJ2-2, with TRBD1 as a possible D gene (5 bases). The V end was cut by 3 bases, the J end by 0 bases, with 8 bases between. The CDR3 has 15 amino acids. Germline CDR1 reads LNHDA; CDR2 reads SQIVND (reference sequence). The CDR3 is CASSIRQPNTGELFF. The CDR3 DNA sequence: TGTGCCAGTAGTATCAGACAGCCGAACACCGGGGAGCTGTTTTTT. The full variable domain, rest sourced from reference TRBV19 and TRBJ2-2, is DGGITQSPKYLFRKEGQNVTLSCEQNLNHDAMYWYRQDPGQGLRLIYYSQIVNDFQKGDIAEGYSVSREKKESFPLTVTSAQKNPTAFYLCASSIRQPNTGELFFGEGSRLTVL.

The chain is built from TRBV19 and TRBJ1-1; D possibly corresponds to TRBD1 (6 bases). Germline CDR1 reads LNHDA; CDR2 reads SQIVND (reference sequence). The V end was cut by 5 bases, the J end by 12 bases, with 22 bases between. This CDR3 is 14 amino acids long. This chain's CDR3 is CASSGAGGPIATFF. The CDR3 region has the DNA TGTGCCAGTAGTGGGGCGGGGGGGCCCATAGCAACTTTCTTT.

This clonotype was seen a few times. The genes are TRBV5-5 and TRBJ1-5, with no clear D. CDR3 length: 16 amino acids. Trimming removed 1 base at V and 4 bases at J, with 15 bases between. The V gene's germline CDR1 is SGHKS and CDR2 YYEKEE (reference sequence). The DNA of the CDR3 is TGTGCCAGCAGCTTGTATGGAGGGTTGTCGAATCAGCCCCAGCATTTT. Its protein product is CASSLYGGLSNQPQHF.

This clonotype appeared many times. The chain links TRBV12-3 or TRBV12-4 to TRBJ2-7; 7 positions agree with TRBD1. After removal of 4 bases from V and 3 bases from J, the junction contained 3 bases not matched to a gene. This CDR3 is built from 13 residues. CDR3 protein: CASSSGQVYEQYF. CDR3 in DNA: TGTGCCAGCAGTTCCGGACAGGTCTACGAGCAGTACTTC.

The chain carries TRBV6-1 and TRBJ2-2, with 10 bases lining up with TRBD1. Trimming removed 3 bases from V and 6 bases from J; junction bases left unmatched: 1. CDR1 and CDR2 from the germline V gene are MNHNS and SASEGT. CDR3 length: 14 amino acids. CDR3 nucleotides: TGTGCCAGCAGTGAGGACAGGGGGGCCGGGGAGCTGTTTTTT. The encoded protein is CASSEDRGAGELFF.

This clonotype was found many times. The CDR3 DNA follows: TGTGCCAGCAGCTTTGTCTTACCGAACACCGGGGAGCTGTTTTTT. Residues: CASSFVLPNTGELFF. The J gene is TRBJ2-2, the V gene TRBV7-9; D is uncertain. The CDR3 totals 15 residues. Trimming left V 3 bases short and J 0 bases short, with 8 bases between. The germline V gene has CDR1 SEHNR and CDR2 FQNEAQ (reference sequence).

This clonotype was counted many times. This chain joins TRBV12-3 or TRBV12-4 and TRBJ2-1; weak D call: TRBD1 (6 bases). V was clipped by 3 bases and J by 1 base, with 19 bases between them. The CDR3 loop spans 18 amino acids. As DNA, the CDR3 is TGTGCCAGCAGTTTGAGGTCGCACAGGGACCGGTCCTACAATGAGCAGTTCTTC. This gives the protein CASSLRSHRDRSYNEQFF.

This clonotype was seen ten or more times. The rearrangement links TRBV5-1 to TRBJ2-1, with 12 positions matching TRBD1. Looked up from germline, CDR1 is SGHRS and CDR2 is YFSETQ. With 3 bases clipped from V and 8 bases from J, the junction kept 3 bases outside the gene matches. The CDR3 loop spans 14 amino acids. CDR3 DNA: TGCGCCAGCAGCTCCGGGACAGGGGGCGATGAGCAGTTCTTC. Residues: CASSSGTGGDEQFF. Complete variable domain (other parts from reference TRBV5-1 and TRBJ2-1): KAGVTQTPRYLIKTRGQQVTLSCSPISGHRSVSWYQQTPGQGLQFLFEYFSETQRNKGNFPGRFSGRQFSNSRSEMNVSTLELGDSALYLCASSSGTGGDEQFFGPGTRLTVL.

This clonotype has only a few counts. The CDR3 nucleotides are TGTGCCACCAGCGGGACAGGGGGAGTAAGTTACGAGCAGTACTTC. It encodes CATSGTGGVSYEQYF. The J gene is TRBJ2-7, the V gene TRBV15; 11 nucleotides match TRBD1. J was trimmed by 4 bases and V by 5 bases; bases with no gene match: 7. The germline gives CDR1 LNHNV, CDR2 YYDKDF (reference sequence). This CDR3 comprises 15 residues.

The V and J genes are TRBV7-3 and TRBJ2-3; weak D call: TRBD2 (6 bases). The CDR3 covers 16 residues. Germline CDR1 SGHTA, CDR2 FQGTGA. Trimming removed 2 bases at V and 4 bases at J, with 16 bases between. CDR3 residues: CASSLSLRGDADTQYF. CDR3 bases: TGTGCCAGCAGCTTATCCCTGCGGGGTGACGCAGATACGCAGTATTTT. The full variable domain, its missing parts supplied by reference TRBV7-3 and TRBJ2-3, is GAGVSQTPSNKVTEKGKYVELRCDPISGHTALYWYRQSLGQGPEFLIYFQGTGAADDSGLPNDRFFAVRPEGSVSTLKIQRTERGDSAVYLCASSLSLRGDADTQYFGPGTRLTVL.

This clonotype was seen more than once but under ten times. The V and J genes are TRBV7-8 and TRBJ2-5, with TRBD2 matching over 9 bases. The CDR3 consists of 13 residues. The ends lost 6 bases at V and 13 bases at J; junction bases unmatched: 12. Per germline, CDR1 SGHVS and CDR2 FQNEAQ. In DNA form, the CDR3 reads TGTGCCAGCAGTCCCGGAATAGCGGGGGTATTGTACTTC. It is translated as CASSPGIAGVLYF.

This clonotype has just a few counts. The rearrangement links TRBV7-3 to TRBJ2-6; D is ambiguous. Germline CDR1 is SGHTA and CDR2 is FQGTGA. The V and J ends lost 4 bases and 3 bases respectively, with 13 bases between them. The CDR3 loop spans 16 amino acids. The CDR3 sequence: CASSSLGGGGANVLTF. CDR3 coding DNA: TGTGCCAGCAGCTCCCTCGGCGGCGGTGGGGCCAACGTCCTGACTTTC.

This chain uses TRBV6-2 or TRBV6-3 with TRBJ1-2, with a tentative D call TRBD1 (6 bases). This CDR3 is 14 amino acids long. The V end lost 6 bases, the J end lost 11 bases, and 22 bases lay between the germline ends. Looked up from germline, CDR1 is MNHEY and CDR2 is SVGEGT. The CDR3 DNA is TGTGCCAGCAGGAAGAGGCAAGCGGGGGGGCCGTACACCTTC. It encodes CASRKRQAGGPYTF.

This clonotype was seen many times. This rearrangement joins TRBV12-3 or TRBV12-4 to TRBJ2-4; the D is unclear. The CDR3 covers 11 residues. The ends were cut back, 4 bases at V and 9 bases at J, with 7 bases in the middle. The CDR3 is CASSSKSIQYF. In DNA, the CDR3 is TGTGCCAGCAGTTCAAAGAGCATTCAGTACTTC.

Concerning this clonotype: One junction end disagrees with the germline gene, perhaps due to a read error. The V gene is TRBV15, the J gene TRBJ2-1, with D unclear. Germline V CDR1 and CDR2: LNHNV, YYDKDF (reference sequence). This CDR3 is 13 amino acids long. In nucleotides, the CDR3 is TGTGCCACCCGCAGCGACGAAAACAATGAGCAGTTCTTC. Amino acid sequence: CATRSDENNEQFF. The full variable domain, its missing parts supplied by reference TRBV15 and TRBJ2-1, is DAMVIQNPRYQVTQFGKPVTLSCSQTLNHNVMYWYQQKSSQAPKLLFHYYDKDFNNEADTPDNFQSRRPNTSFCFLDIRSPGLGDTAMYLCATRSDENNEQFFGPGTRLTVL.

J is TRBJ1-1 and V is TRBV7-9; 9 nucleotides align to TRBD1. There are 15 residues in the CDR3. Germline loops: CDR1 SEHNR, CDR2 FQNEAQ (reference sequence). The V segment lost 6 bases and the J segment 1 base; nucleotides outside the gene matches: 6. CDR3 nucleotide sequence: TGTGCCAGCAGGCCTGACAGGGGGAAGAACACTGAAGCTTTCTTT. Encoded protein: CASRPDRGKNTEAFF.

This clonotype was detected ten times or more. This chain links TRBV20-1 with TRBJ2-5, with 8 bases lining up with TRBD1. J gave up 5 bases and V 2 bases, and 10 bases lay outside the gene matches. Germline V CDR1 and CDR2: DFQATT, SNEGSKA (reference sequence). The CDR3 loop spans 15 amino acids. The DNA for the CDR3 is TGCAGTGCTAGAACCGACAGGGGATACATGGAGACCCAGTACTTC. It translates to CSARTDRGYMETQYF.

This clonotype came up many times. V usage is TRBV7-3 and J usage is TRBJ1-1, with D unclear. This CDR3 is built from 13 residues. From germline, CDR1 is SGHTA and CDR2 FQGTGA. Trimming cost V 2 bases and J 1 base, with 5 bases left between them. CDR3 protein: CASSLLANTEAFF. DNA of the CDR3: TGTGCCAGCAGCTTACTGGCGAACACTGAAGCTTTCTTT.

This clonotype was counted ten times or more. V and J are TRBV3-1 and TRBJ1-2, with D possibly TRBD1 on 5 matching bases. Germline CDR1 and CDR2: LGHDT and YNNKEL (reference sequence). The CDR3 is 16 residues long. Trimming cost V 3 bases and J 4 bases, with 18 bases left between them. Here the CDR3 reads CASSHPWGDPPYGYTF. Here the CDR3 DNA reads TGTGCCAGCAGCCACCCATGGGGGGATCCACCCTATGGCTACACCTTC.

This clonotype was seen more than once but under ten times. Here the CDR3 DNA reads TGTGCCAGTGGCTACTCGGGGTCACGGAGCAATCAGCCCCAGCATTTT. Encoded protein: CASGYSGSRSNQPQHF. The chain uses TRBV19 and TRBJ1-5; D is unresolved. V was cut by 8 bases and J by 1 base, with 18 bases left in between. The CDR3 contains 16 residues. The germline V gene encodes CDR1 LNHDA and CDR2 SQIVND (reference sequence).

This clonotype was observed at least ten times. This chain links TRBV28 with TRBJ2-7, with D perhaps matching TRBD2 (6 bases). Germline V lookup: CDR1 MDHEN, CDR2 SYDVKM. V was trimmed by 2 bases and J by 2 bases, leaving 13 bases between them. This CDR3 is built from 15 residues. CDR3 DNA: TGTGCCAGCAGTTTAATGGCGGGGAATCCCTACGAGCAGTACTTC. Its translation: CASSLMAGNPYEQYF.

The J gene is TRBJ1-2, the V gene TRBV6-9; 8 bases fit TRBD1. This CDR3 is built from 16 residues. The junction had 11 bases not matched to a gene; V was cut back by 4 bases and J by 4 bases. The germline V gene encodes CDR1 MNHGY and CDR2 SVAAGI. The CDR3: CASSWGAQGGLYGYTF. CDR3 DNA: TGTGCCAGCAGTTGGGGGGCACAGGGGGGCCTCTATGGCTACACCTTC.

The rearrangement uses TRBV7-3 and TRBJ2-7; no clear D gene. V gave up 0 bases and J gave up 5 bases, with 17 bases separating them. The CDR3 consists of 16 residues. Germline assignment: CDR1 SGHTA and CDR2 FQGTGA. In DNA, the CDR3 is TGTGCCAGCAGCTTAACCCCTGCCGCCCGAGAGGACGAGCAGTACTTC. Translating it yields CASSLTPAAREDEQYF. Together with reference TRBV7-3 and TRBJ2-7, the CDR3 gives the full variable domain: GAGVSQTPSNKVTEKGKYVELRCDPISGHTALYWYRQSLGQGPEFLIYFQGTGAADDSGLPNDRFFAVRPEGSVSTLKIQRTERGDSAVYLCASSLTPAAREDEQYFGPGTRLTVT.

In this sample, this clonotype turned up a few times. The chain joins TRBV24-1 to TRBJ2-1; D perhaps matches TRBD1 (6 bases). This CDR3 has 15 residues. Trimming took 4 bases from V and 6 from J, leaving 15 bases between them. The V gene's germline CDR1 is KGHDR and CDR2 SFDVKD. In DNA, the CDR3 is TGTGCCACCAGTGACAACAGGGTCGGGCGCAATGAGCAGTTCTTC. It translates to CATSDNRVGRNEQFF.

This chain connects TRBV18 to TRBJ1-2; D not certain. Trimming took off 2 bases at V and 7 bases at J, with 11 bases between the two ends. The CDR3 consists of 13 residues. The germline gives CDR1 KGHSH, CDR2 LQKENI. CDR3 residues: CASSPGRSAGYTF. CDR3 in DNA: TGTGCCAGCTCACCAGGACGGTCGGCTGGCTACACCTTC.